The 4 T cell receptor beta chains below all came from one sample that was sequenced in a study of T cells after yellow fever vaccination. TCRdb independently ran MiXCR on the 5' RACE reads; one entry per CDR3 protein. The data contain 200,000 to 300,000 distinct CDR3 sequences, 6% to 8% of them seen just once; the ten biggest clones take up about 1%. The sample was CD4+ T cells sorted from PBMCs, taken on the day of the yellow fever booster vaccination. The receptors were gathered from a man younger than 45 who received the YFV17D yellow fever vaccine.

There are many counts of this clonotype. The chain joins TRBV3-1 to TRBJ2-3, with TRBD2 as a possible D gene (5 bases). The V and J ends lost 4 bases and 1 base respectively, with 9 bases between them. CDR1 and CDR2 from the germline V gene are LGHDT and YNNKEL (reference sequence). The CDR3 extends over 14 amino acids. Here the CDR3 DNA reads TGTGCCAGCAGCCGCGGGTACGGCACAGATACGCAGTATTTT. Protein: CASSRGYGTDTQYF.

This clonotype was counted many times. This chain links TRBV20-1 with TRBJ2-3, with D perhaps matching TRBD1 or TRBD2 (6 bases each). The germline V and J ends were trimmed by 1 base and 4 bases, with 21 bases remaining between them. The CDR3 consists of 17 residues. Germline V CDR1 and CDR2: DFQATT, SNEGSKA (reference sequence). The chain's CDR3 is CSARVPPPGADPDTQYF. For the CDR3, the DNA is TGCAGTGCTAGAGTCCCCCCCCCGGGGGCCGACCCAGATACGCAGTATTTT.

This clonotype came up a few times. The chain is built from TRBV20-1 and TRBJ1-5; 8 bases agree with TRBD1. The CDR3 totals 16 residues. The germline V gene encodes CDR1 DFQATT and CDR2 SNEGSKA (reference sequence). V trimming: 0 bases; J trimming: 1 base; junction bases outside the gene matches: 5. As DNA, the CDR3 is TGCAGTGCTAGAGATGGCCACAGGGGGAGCAATCAGCCCCAGCATTTT. Its protein product is CSARDGHRGSNQPQHF.

This clonotype appeared many times. V and J are TRBV7-3 and TRBJ2-3, with D possibly matching TRBD1 (5 bases). V was shortened by 4 bases and J by 4 bases, with 9 bases between the two germline ends. This CDR3 spans 13 amino acids. The germline gives CDR1 SGHTA, CDR2 FQGTGA. As DNA, the CDR3 is TGTGCCAGCAGCTCCACAGGAGCAGATACGCAGTATTTT. It specifies CASSSTGADTQYF.